A single sample gave rise to the 19 T cell receptor beta chains below, sequenced in a study of cytomegalovirus exposure and HLA in healthy donors. The primer mix had 60 Vbeta and 13 Jbeta primers. This table comes from immunoSEQ multiplex PCR, and its TCRdb copy is limited to in-frame clones, with some not included. The sample comprises 110,000 to 150,000 clones, over 80% of which are singletons, and approximately 1.1% rests with the top ten. Sequences were obtained from PBMCs. Receptor source: a female donor in good health and CMV-seronegative.

The sample holds a few counts of this clone. This chain connects TRBV7-9 to TRBJ1-4; D is undetermined. Germline V gene sequence: CDR1 SEHNR, CDR2 FQNEAQ (reference sequence). The CDR3 sequence is 14 residues long. The V end was cut by 5 bases, the J end by 8 bases, with 15 bases between. CDR3 nucleotide sequence: TGTGCCAGCAGCCCTTTATGGAGTCTCGAAAAACTGTTTTTT. The encoded protein is CASSPLWSLEKLFF.

The V gene is TRBV19, the J gene TRBJ1-6; D not certain. CDR1 is LNHDA, CDR2 SQIVND, per germline (reference sequence). The CDR3 is 14 residues long. V was shortened by 5 bases and J by 5 bases, with 10 bases between the two germline ends. CDR3 nucleotides: TGTGCCAGTAGTTCTCGGGGAAATAATTCACCCCTCCACTTT. Translating gives CASSSRGNNSPLHF.

This clone has just a few counts. The rearrangement links TRBV27 to TRBJ2-5; 8 bases map to TRBD1. Germline-derived CDR1 and CDR2 are MNHEY and SMNVEV (reference sequence). Trimming removed 5 bases from V and 2 bases from J; junction bases left unmatched: 4. The CDR3 is made up of 14 amino acids. CDR3 loop: CASSAYRGQETQYF. The CDR3, as DNA: TGTGCCAGCAGTGCATACAGGGGGCAAGAGACCCAGTACTTC.

V and J are TRBV7-9 and TRBJ2-1; 8 nucleotides agree with TRBD2. V shed 5 bases, J shed 8 bases, and the junction held 14 bases outside the gene matches. Germline loops: CDR1 SEHNR, CDR2 FQNEAQ (reference sequence). This CDR3 spans 16 amino acids. The CDR3 is CASSPSSGSVEDEQFF. CDR3 DNA sequence: TGTGCCAGCAGCCCGTCGAGCGGGAGCGTTGAGGATGAGCAGTTCTTC.

The CDR3 sequence: CASSDISGTASYEQYF. The CDR3 DNA is TGCGCCAGCAGCGATATCTCCGGGACAGCTTCCTACGAGCAGTACTTC. The chain links TRBV5-1 to TRBJ2-7, with 7 bases aligning to TRBD1. The CDR3 has 16 residues. Germline V gives CDR1 SGHRS, CDR2 YFSETQ. With V trimmed by 4 bases and J by 1 base, 11 bases remained unmatched.

The V and J genes are TRBV14 and TRBJ2-2, with a weak D call TRBD2 (5 bases). The germline CDR1 and CDR2 sequences are SGHDN and FVKESK. V lost 2 bases, J lost 6 bases, and 7 bases lay in between. The CDR3 sequence is 13 residues long. In nucleotides, the CDR3 is TGTGCCAGCAGCCAAACTAGGGCCGGGGAGCTGTTTTTT. Its protein is CASSQTRAGELFF.

This clone was seen once. This rearrangement joins TRBV29-1 to TRBJ2-1; 9 nucleotides line up with TRBD2. CDR3 length equals 15 residues. The V gene end was trimmed by 7 bases and the J gene end by 9 bases; junction bases not matched to a gene: 16. Germline CDR1 SQVTM, CDR2 ANQGSEA. The CDR3, as DNA: TGCAGCGGTAATAGCGGGAGCGCTTTAACTACTGAGCAGTTCTTC. Translation gives CSGNSGSALTTEQFF.

This clone was seen a handful of times. This chain joins TRBV25-1 and TRBJ2-5; 7 nucleotides agree with TRBD2. Germline CDR1 MGHDK, CDR2 SYGVNS. CDR3 size: 16 residues. The V gene end was trimmed by 1 base and the J gene end by 2 bases; junction bases not matched to a gene: 7. The CDR3 is CASSELGGGPQETQYF. In nucleotides, the CDR3 is TGTGCCAGCAGTGAATTGGGGGGAGGGCCGCAAGAGACCCAGTACTTC.

J is TRBJ2-7 and V is TRBV28; tentatively, D is TRBD2 (5 bases). The CDR3 loop spans 15 amino acids. CDR1 MDHEN and CDR2 SYDVKM come from the germline V gene. V was pared by 3 bases and J by 2 bases, with 14 bases between. The CDR3, as DNA: TGTGCCAGCAGTTTTCCCACTAGTCTGCCCTACGAGCAGTACTTC. Encoded protein: CASSFPTSLPYEQYF.

This sequence joins TRBV12-1 and TRBJ2-3; the table's D call of TRBD2 was not tested on the DNA. TRBV12-1 is a listed pseudogene. This CDR3 is built from 12 residues. As DNA, the CDR3 is TGTGCCAGCAGCCCCTGCACAGATACGCAGTATTTT. Its translation: CASSPCTDTQYF.

This rearrangement joins TRBV5-4 to TRBJ1-2; D is perhaps TRBD1 (5 bases). Germline V gives CDR1 SGHNT, CDR2 YYREEE (reference sequence). CDR3 length: 13 residues. V was shortened by 0 bases and J by 7 bases, with 10 bases between the two germline ends. DNA of the CDR3: TGTGCCAGCAGCTTGGACGGGGGTTTTGGCTACACCTTC. Amino acids: CASSLDGGFGYTF.

This chain links TRBV18 with TRBJ1-4, with 11 bases matching TRBD1. With V trimmed by 4 bases and J by 8 bases, 9 bases remained unmatched. CDR1 and CDR2 (germline): KGHSH, LQKENI. This CDR3 spans 16 amino acids. The CDR3 is CASSRSGDRGKEKLFF. In DNA, the CDR3 is TGTGCCAGCTCACGATCCGGGGACAGGGGGAAAGAAAAACTGTTTTTT. Full variable domain (missing parts from reference TRBV18 and TRBJ1-4): NAGVMQNPRHLVRRRGQEARLRCSPMKGHSHVYWYRQLPEEGLKFMVYLQKENIIDESGMPKERFSAEFPKEGPSILRIQQVVRGDSAAYFCASSRSGDRGKEKLFFGSGTQLSVL.

This chain's CDR3 is CASSLDPAGSTDTQYF. CDR3 nucleotide sequence: TGCGCCAGCAGCTTGGATCCGGCAGGGAGCACAGATACGCAGTATTTT. The chain combines TRBV5-1 with TRBJ2-3, with D tentatively TRBD1 (5 bases). V lost 0 bases and J 0 bases, leaving 11 bases between the germline ends. There are 16 residues in the CDR3. CDR1 is SGHRS and CDR2 is YFSETQ in the germline V gene.

This chain connects TRBV10-3 to TRBJ2-5; 7 bases map to TRBD2. V was clipped by 1 base and J by 2 bases; unmatched bases: 1. The V gene's germline CDR1 is ENHRY and CDR2 SYGVKD. This CDR3 spans 14 amino acids. CDR3 sequence: CAISEWEGQETQYF. The CDR3 DNA reads as TGTGCCATCAGTGAGTGGGAGGGTCAAGAGACCCAGTACTTC.

The chain couples TRBV28 to TRBJ2-7; D is unclear. The CDR3 has 12 residues. Trimming took off 6 bases at V and 1 base at J, with 7 bases between the two ends. The germline V gene encodes CDR1 MDHEN and CDR2 SYDVKM. As DNA, the CDR3 is TGTGCCAGCAGCCCCGGGTCCTACGAGCAGTACTTC. As protein: CASSPGSYEQYF.

The gene calls are TRBV29-1 and TRBJ2-1; TRBD2 agrees at 10 bases. Trimming removed 3 bases from V and 15 bases from J; junction bases left unmatched: 8. CDR3 size: 12 residues. Germline V gives CDR1 SQVTM, CDR2 ANQGSEA. CDR3 protein: CSVEGAGGIWFF. CDR3 nucleotide sequence: TGCAGCGTTGAGGGAGCGGGAGGGATTTGGTTCTTC.

The chain is built from TRBV6-6 and TRBJ1-5; the match to TRBD1 covers 10 bases. The ends lost 4 bases at V and 6 bases at J; junction bases unmatched: 3. This CDR3 contains 14 residues. Germline V gene lookup returns CDR1 MNHNY and CDR2 SVGAGI (reference sequence). The CDR3 coding sequence is TGTGCCAGCAGTTCGGGACAGGGGCCTCAGCCCCAGCATTTT. It codes for CASSSGQGPQPQHF.

The rearrangement uses TRBV4-2 and TRBJ2-3; TRBD2 is a possible D gene (6 bases). Germline assignment: CDR1 LGHNA and CDR2 YNFKEQ. The length of the CDR3 is 15 residues. Trimming shortened V by 0 bases and J by 2 bases, and 9 bases separated the two germline ends. This CDR3 is CASSQDVAVTDTQYF. CDR3 DNA sequence: TGTGCCAGCAGCCAAGATGTAGCGGTCACAGATACGCAGTATTTT.

The chain uses TRBV28 and TRBJ1-5; D perhaps matches TRBD1 (6 bases). V was pared by 7 bases and J by 9 bases, with 16 bases between. The CDR3 contains 13 residues. Germline lookup yields CDR1 MDHEN and CDR2 SYDVKM. The chain's CDR3 is CASKTGQGSPQHF. The CDR3 DNA is TGTGCCAGCAAGACAGGCCAGGGTTCGCCCCAGCATTTT.